This TCR beta chain derives from a study of cytomegalovirus exposure and HLA in healthy donors. The study ran its PCR with 60 Vbeta and 13 Jbeta primers. Sequenced by immunoSEQ multiplex PCR; TCRdb stores in-frame clones only, minus some. This sample has about 57,000 clones, with 65% to 90% found just once. Deletions cut 7 bases from V and 0 bases from J, with 11 bases between. The CDR3 length is 14 residues. CDR1 and CDR2 from the germline V gene are SNHLY and FYNNEI. The sample consisted of PBMCs. The J gene is TRBJ2-3, the V gene TRBV2, with D possibly TRBD2 on 6 matching bases. This clonotype was sampled from a man under 40 in good health and CMV-seronegative. The CDR3 is CASTGGWSTDTQYF. CDR3 DNA sequence: TGTGCCAGCACTGGGGGGTGGAGCACAGATACGCAGTATTTT.